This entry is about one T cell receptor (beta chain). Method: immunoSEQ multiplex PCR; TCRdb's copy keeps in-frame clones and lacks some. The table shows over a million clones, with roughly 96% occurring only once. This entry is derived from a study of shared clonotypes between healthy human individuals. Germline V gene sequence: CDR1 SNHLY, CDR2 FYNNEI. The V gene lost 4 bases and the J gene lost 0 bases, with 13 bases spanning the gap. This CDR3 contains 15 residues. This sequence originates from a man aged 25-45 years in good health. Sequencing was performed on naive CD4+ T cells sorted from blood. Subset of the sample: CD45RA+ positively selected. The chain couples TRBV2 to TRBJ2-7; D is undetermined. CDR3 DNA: TGTGCCAGCAGTGTCGGCCTAACAAGCTCCTACGAGCAGTACTTC. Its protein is CASSVGLTSSYEQYF.